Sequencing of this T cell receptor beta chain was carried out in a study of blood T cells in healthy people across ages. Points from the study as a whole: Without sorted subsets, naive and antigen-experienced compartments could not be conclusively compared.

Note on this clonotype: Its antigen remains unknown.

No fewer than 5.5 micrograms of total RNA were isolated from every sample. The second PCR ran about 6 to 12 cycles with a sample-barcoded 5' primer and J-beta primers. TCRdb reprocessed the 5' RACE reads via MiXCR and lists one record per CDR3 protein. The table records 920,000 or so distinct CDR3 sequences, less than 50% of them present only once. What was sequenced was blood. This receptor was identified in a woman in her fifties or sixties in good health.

DNA for the CDR3: TGCAGTGCTAGGGAGACAGGGATTTACTATGGCTACACCTTC. Its protein is CSARETGIYYGYTF. The chain employs TRBV20-1 and TRBJ1-2, with 7 bases that match TRBD1. This CDR3 comprises 14 residues. CDR1 is DFQATT and CDR2 is SNEGSKA in the germline V gene (reference sequence). V lost 3 bases and J lost 3; bases outside the gene matches: 7.